These T cell receptor beta chains were read from a single sample in a study of cytomegalovirus exposure and HLA in healthy donors. Assay used: immunoSEQ multiplex PCR; TCRdb lists only in-frame clones, some missing. The table includes 260,000 or so clones, around 87% detected once. Input material: PBMCs. These receptors originate from a woman between 18 and 29 years old in good health and CMV-seronegative. The CDR3 runs from the conserved cysteine through the conserved F or W. Each record gives: V gene, J gene, CDR3 protein.

TRBV28	TRBJ2-7	CASTKPPAVSKPYEQYF
TRBV6-1	TRBJ1-2	CASSAHLITGTGKSGYTF
TRBV27	TRBJ2-3	CASSLGQGATDTQYF
TRBV5-1	TRBJ2-1	CASAVGTSGAPQFF
TRBV9	TRBJ2-2	CASSATGLAGVGAGELFF
TRBV19	TRBJ2-3	CASSIRQGLGTDTQYF
TRBV27	TRBJ2-3	CASGPGLSTDTQYF
TRBV9	TRBJ2-1	CASSVAGGSGEQFF
TRBV27	TRBJ1-1	CASSFYRNTEAFF
TRBV9	TRBJ2-7	CASSLGASEKGGKAYEQYF
TRBV27	TRBJ2-1	CASSLMVLGYNEQFF
TRBV19	TRBJ2-7	CASSIESSGSYEQYF
TRBV2	TRBJ1-5	CASGGGGNQPQHF
TRBV6-1	TRBJ2-7	CASSGLETSGSYEQYF
TRBV7-9	TRBJ2-5	CASRPSGIGVTQYF
TRBV7-6	TRBJ2-7	CASSLLGTATYEQYF
TRBV4-1	TRBJ2-1	CASSQPGVAPYNEQFF
TRBV4-3	TRBJ2-1	CASSQDRSLWTSGRINEQFF
TRBV2	TRBJ2-1	CASSVASGVNNEQFF
TRBV19	TRBJ2-5	CASSDGLAAHF
TRBV9	TRBJ2-3	CASSVLGAGDTQYF
TRBV19	TRBJ1-1	CASRHRTASNTEAFF
TRBV20-1	TRBJ2-1	CSASGQIEQFF
TRBV5-1	TRBJ2-7	CASSLFSYEQYF
TRBV10-1	TRBJ2-3	CASSERQEPDTQYF
TRBV7-3	TRBJ2-1	CASSLGVGKRGNEQFF
TRBV28	TRBJ1-2	CASSLSGVGGYTF
TRBV11-3	TRBJ1-1	CASSLGTLNTEAFF